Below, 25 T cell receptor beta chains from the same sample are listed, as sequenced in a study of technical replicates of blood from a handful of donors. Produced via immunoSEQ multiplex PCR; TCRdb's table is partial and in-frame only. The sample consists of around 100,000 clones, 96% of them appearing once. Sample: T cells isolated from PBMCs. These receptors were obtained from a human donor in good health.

CDR3: CASSLEENQPQHF. The CDR3 coding sequence is TGTGCCAGCAGCTTAGAGGAAAATCAGCCCCAGCATTTT. V usage is TRBV7-3 and J usage is TRBJ1-5, with no clear D. The CDR3 is 13 residues long. V lost 2 bases, J lost 4 bases, and 6 bases lay in between. The germline V gene has CDR1 SGHTA and CDR2 FQGTGA.

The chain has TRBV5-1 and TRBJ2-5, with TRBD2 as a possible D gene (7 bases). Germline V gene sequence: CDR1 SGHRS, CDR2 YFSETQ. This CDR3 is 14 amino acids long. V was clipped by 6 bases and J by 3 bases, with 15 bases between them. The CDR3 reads CASNARGGKETQYF. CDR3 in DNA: TGCGCCAGCAATGCTAGGGGGGGAAAAGAGACCCAGTACTTC.

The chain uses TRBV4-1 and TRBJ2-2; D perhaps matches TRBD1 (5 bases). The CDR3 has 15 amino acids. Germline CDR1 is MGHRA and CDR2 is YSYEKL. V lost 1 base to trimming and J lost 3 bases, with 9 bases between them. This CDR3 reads CASSQGREDTGELFF. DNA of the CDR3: TGCGCCAGCAGCCAAGGCAGGGAAGACACCGGGGAGCTGTTTTTT.

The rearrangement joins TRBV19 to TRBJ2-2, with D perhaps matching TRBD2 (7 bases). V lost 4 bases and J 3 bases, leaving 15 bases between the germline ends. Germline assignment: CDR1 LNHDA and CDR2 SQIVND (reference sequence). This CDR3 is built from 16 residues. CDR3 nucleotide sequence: TGTGCCAGTAGTACGATGGGGGGGGCCTACACCGGGGAGCTGTTTTTT. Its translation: CASSTMGGAYTGELFF.

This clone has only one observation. The DNA of the CDR3 is TGTGCCAGTAACCCTCCGAGGACAGGGAAAAGGAGTAGGGACACTGAAGCTTTCTTT. Translating it yields CASNPPRTGKRSRDTEAFF. The chain has TRBV19 and TRBJ1-1; 8 bases align to TRBD1. This CDR3 contains 19 residues. Per the germline V gene, CDR1 is LNHDA and CDR2 is SQIVND (reference sequence). Trimming removed 7 bases from V and 3 bases from J; junction bases left unmatched: 22.

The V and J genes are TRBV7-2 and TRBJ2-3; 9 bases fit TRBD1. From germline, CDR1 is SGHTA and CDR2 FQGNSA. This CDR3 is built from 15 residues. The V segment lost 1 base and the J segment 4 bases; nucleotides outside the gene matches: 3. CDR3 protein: CASSLDRGLADTQYF. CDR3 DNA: TGTGCCAGCAGCTTAGACAGGGGGCTCGCAGATACGCAGTATTTT.

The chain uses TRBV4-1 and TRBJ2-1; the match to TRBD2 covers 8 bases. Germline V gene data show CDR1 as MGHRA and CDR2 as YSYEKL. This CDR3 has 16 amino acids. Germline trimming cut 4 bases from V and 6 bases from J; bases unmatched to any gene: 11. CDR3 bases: TGCGCCAGCAGCCCTGGGTGGGGGACTAGATCCAATGAGCAGTTCTTC. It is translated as CASSPGWGTRSNEQFF.

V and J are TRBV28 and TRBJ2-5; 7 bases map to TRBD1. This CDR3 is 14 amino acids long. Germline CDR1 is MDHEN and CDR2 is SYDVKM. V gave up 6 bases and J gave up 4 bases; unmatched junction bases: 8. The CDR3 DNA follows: TGTGCCAGCAGCTTAAGACAGGGCGGAGAGACCCAGTACTTC. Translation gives CASSLRQGGETQYF.

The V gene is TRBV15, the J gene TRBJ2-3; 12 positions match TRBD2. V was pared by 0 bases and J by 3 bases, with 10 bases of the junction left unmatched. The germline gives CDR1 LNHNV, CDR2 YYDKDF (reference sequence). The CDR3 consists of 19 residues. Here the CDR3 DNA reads TGTGCCACCAGCAGAGATTTTAGACTAGCGGGAGTACAGACAGATACGCAGTATTTT. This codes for CATSRDFRLAGVQTDTQYF.

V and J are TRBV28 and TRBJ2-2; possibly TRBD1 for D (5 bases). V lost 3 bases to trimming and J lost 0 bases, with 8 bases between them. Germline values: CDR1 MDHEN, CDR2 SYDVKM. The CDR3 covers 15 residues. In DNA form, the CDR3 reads TGTGCCAGCAGTTTGGCAGGGCCGAACACCGGGGAGCTGTTTTTT. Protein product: CASSLAGPNTGELFF. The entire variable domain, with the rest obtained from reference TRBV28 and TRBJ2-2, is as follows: DVKVTQSSRYLVKRTGEKVFLECVQDMDHENMFWYRQDPGLGLRLIYFSYDVKMKEKGDIPEGYSVSREKKERFSLILESASTNQTSMYLCASSLAGPNTGELFFGEGSRLTVL.

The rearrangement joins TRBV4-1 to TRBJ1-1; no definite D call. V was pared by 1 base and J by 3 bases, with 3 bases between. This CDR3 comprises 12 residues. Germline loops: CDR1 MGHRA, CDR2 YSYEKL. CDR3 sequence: CASSQGDTEAFF. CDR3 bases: TGCGCCAGCAGCCAAGGAGACACTGAAGCTTTCTTT.

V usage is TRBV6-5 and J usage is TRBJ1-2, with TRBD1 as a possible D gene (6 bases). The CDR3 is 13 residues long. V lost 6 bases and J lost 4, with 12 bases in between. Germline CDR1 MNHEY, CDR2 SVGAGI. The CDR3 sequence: CASRHGQLYGYTF. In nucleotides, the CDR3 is TGTGCCAGCAGACACGGACAGCTCTATGGCTACACCTTC.

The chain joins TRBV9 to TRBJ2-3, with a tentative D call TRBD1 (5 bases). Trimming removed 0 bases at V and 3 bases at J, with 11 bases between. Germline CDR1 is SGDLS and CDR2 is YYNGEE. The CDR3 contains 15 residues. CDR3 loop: CASSVGGGETDTQYF. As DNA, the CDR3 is TGTGCCAGCAGCGTAGGGGGCGGAGAGACAGATACGCAGTATTTT.

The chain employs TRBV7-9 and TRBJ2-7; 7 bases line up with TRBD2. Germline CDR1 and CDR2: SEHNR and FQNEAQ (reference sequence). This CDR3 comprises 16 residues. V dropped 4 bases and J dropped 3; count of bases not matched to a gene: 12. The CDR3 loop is CASSSSGGGYVYEQYF. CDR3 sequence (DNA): TGTGCCAGCAGCTCTAGCGGCGGGGGTTATGTCTACGAGCAGTACTTC.

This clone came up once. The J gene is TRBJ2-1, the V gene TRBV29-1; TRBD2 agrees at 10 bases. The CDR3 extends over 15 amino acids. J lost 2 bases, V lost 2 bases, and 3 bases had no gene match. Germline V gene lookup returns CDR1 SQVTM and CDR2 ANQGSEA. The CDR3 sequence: CSVELTSGTYNEQFF. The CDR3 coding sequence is TGCAGCGTTGAATTAACTAGCGGGACCTACAATGAGCAGTTCTTC.

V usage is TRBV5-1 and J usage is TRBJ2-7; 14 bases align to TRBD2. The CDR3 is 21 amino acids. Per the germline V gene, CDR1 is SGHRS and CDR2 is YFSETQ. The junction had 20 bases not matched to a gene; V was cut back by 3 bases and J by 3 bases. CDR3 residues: CASSYPTSGSGTSGGRYEQYF. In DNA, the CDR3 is TGCGCCAGCAGCTACCCCACGAGCGGCTCCGGGACTAGCGGGGGCCGCTACGAGCAGTACTTC.

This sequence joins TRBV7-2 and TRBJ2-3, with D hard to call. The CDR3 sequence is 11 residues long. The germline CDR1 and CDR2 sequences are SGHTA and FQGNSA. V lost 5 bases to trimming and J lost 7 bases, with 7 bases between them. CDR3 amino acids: CASSSDYTQYF. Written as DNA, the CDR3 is TGTGCCAGCAGCAGCGACTATACGCAGTATTTT.

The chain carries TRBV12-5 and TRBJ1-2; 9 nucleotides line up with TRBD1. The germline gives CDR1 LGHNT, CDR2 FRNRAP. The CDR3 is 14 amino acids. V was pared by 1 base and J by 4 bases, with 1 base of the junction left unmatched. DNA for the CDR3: TGTGCTAGTGGTTTGGGGACAGGGGCCTATGGCTACACCTTC. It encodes CASGLGTGAYGYTF. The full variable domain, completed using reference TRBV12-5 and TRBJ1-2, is DARVTQTPRHKVTEMGQEVTMRCQPILGHNTVFWYRQTMMQGLELLAYFRNRAPLDDSGMPKDRFSAEMPDATLATLKIQPSEPRDSAVYFCASGLGTGAYGYTFGSGTRLTVV.

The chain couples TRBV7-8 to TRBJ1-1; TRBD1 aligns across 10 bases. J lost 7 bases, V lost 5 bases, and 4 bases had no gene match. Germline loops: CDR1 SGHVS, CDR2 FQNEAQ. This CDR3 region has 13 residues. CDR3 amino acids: CASSTGQGDEAFF. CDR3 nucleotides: TGTGCCAGCAGCACAGGACAGGGGGATGAAGCTTTCTTT.

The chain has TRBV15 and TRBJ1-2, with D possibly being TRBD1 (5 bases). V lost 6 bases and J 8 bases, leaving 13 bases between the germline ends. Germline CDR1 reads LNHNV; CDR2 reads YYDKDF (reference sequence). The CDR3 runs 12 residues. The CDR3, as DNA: TGTGCCACCAGTATACCCCAGGGAGGCTACACCTTC. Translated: CATSIPQGGYTF.

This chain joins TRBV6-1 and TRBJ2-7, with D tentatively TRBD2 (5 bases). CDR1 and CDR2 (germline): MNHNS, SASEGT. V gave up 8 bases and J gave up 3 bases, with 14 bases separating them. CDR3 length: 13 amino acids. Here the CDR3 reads CASSNLGVYEQYF. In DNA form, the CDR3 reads TGTGCCAGCTCCAACCTCGGGGTCTACGAGCAGTACTTC.

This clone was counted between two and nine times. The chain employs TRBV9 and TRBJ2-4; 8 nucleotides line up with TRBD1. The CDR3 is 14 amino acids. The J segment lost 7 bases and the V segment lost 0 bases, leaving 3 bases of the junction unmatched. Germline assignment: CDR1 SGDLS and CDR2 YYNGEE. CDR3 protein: CASSVGAGGNIQYF. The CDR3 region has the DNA TGTGCCAGCAGCGTAGGTGCAGGGGGCAACATTCAGTACTTC.

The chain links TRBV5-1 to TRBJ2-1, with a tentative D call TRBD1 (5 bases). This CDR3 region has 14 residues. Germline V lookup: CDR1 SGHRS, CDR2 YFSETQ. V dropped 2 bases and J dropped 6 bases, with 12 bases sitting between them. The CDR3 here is CASSFGAGLNEQFF. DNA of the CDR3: TGCGCCAGCAGCTTTGGGGCAGGGCTCAATGAGCAGTTCTTC.

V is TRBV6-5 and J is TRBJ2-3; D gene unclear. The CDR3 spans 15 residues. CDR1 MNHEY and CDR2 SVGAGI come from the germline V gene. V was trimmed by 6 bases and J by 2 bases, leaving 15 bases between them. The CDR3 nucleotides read TGTGCCAGCAGCCACACGAGGCTCCACACAGATACGCAGTATTTT. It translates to CASSHTRLHTDTQYF.

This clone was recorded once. CDR3 residues: CASFSADSRNTGELFF. CDR3 DNA: TGTGCCAGCTTTAGTGCGGACAGCCGGAACACCGGGGAGCTGTTTTTT. This chain connects TRBV25-1 to TRBJ2-2; D is perhaps TRBD1 (6 bases). Trimming took off 8 bases at V and 1 base at J, with 17 bases between the two ends. Germline CDR1 reads MGHDK; CDR2 reads SYGVNS. This CDR3 contains 16 residues. Using reference TRBV25-1 and TRBJ2-2 for the parts outside the CDR3, the full variable domain is EADIYQTPRYLVIGTGKKITLECSQTMGHDKMYWYQQDPGMELHLIHYSYGVNSTEKGDLSSESTVSRIRTEHFPLTLESARPSHTSQYLCASFSADSRNTGELFFGEGSRLTVL.